This entry lists 15 T cell receptor beta chains sequenced from one sample in a study of blood T cells in healthy people across ages. It was with a sample-barcoded 5' primer and a J-beta primer mix that a second PCR of roughly 7 to 12 cycles was run. TCRdb independently ran MiXCR on the 5' RACE reads; one entry per CDR3 protein. Of about 770,000 distinct CDR3 sequences in the sample, roughly 44% are singletons; the top ten hold under 20%. The sequencing input was blood. Source of these receptors: a man between 60 and 75 years old in good health.

The chain couples TRBV30 to TRBJ1-1; a weak D match, TRBD1 (6 bases). The V and J ends lost 4 bases and 5 bases respectively, with 14 bases between them. The CDR3 runs 13 residues. Germline loops: CDR1 GTSNPN, CDR2 SVGIG (reference sequence). CDR3 DNA: TGTGCCTGGACCGGGGGGCTAGGTACTGAAGCTTTCTTT. Translation: CAWTGGLGTEAFF.

This clonotype has only a few counts. This chain joins TRBV3-1 and TRBJ1-2; D is unclear. Germline values: CDR1 LGHDT, CDR2 YNNKEL (reference sequence). The CDR3 runs 15 residues. Trimming took 1 base from V and 4 from J, leaving 13 bases between them. The CDR3 nucleotides are TGTGCCAGCAGCCAAGCAGGAGAAGCCATCTATGGCTACACCTTC. It is translated as CASSQAGEAIYGYTF.

The chain recombines TRBV7-2 with TRBJ2-1; 9 bases line up with TRBD2. After removal of 7 bases from V and 9 bases from J, the junction contained 13 bases not matched to a gene. Germline lookup yields CDR1 SGHTA and CDR2 FQGNSA. The CDR3 covers 15 residues. The CDR3 DNA sequence: TGTGCCAGCACCTACACTAGCGGGCAAACGGGTGAGCAGTTCTTC. It encodes CASTYTSGQTGEQFF.

V usage is TRBV27 and J usage is TRBJ2-5; D perhaps matches TRBD1 (6 bases). Trimming removed 4 bases at V and 5 bases at J, with 17 bases between. Germline V gives CDR1 MNHEY, CDR2 SMNVEV (reference sequence). This CDR3 has 15 amino acids. The CDR3: CASSSETGAVETQYF. The DNA for the CDR3 is TGTGCCAGCAGTTCCGAGACAGGAGCGGTTGAGACCCAGTACTTC.

The genes are TRBV7-9 and TRBJ2-1; the match to TRBD2 covers 10 bases. The CDR3 is made up of 18 amino acids. J gave up 6 bases and V 5 bases, and 16 bases lay outside the gene matches. Per germline, CDR1 SEHNR and CDR2 FQNEAQ (reference sequence). CDR3 bases: TGTGCCAGCAGCAAGAGCGGGGGGGCTACGGTTAGTTCCAATGAGCAGTTCTTC. Translation: CASSKSGGATVSSNEQFF.

This clonotype was seen more than once but under ten times. This chain's CDR3 is CASSAEGPPVTRGLAKNIQYF. The CDR3 region has the DNA TGTGCCAGCAGTGCCGAGGGACCACCCGTCACACGGGGCTTAGCCAAAAACATTCAGTACTTC. J is TRBJ2-4 and V is TRBV6-2 or TRBV6-3; D may correspond to TRBD1 or TRBD2 (5 bases each). The length of the CDR3 is 21 residues. V gave up 5 bases and J gave up 0 bases, with 29 bases separating them. CDR1 and CDR2 (germline): MNHEY, SVGEGT.

This clonotype has a single count. The V and J genes are TRBV5-1 and TRBJ1-1; D is possibly TRBD1 (5 bases). Trimming stripped 0 bases from V and 0 bases from J, with 15 bases between. The CDR3 spans 17 residues. Germline V gives CDR1 SGHRS, CDR2 YFSETQ. The CDR3 DNA reads as TGCGCCAGCAGCTTGGTTATCGGGGTGGACATGAACACTGAAGCTTTCTTT. As protein: CASSLVIGVDMNTEAFF.

This clonotype occurred a few times. V gene TRBV15 combines with J gene TRBJ2-1; 10 positions match TRBD2. The CDR3 spans 17 residues. The junction had 11 bases not matched to a gene; V was cut back by 1 base and J by 8 bases. Per the germline V gene, CDR1 is LNHNV and CDR2 is YYDKDF (reference sequence). The CDR3 loop reads CATSRGLTSGLADEQFF. The CDR3 bases are TGTGCCACCAGCAGAGGGTTGACTAGCGGGCTGGCGGATGAGCAGTTCTTC. Drawing the rest from reference TRBV15 and TRBJ2-1, the complete variable domain is DAMVIQNPRYQVTQFGKPVTLSCSQTLNHNVMYWYQQKSSQAPKLLFHYYDKDFNNEADTPDNFQSRRPNTSFCFLDIRSPGLGDTAMYLCATSRGLTSGLADEQFFGPGTRLTVL.

The V gene is TRBV4-1, the J gene TRBJ1-2; D not resolved. In germline, CDR1 is MGHRA, CDR2 YSYEKL. The CDR3 spans 15 residues. The V gene lost 4 bases and the J gene lost 3 bases, with 15 bases spanning the gap. The CDR3 region has the DNA TGCGCCAGCAGCCCCGGAGGACCGACTGACTATGGCTACACCTTC. Protein sequence: CASSPGGPTDYGYTF.

This rearrangement joins TRBV7-2 to TRBJ2-1, with unresolved D. CDR3 size: 12 residues. The germline V gene encodes CDR1 SGHTA and CDR2 FQGNSA. V was pared by 5 bases and J by 10 bases, with 12 bases between. CDR3 region: CASSPRPYEQFF. CDR3 DNA: TGTGCCAGCAGCCCCCGTCCCTACGAGCAGTTCTTC.

Ten or more counts support this clonotype. V gene TRBV7-2 combines with J gene TRBJ2-3; 8 nucleotides align to TRBD1. CDR1 and CDR2 (germline): SGHTA, FQGNSA. J gave up 5 bases and V 1 base, and 8 bases lay outside the gene matches. The CDR3 loop spans 16 amino acids. The CDR3 DNA reads TGTGCCAGCAGCTTAGGACTCCAGGGGGCAGTAGATACGCAGTATTTT. It is translated as CASSLGLQGAVDTQYF.

This clonotype was picked up many times. V gene TRBV27 combines with J gene TRBJ2-7; maybe TRBD2 (6 bases). Trimming left V 2 bases short and J 0 bases short, with 11 bases between. CDR1 and CDR2 from the germline V gene are MNHEY and SMNVEV (reference sequence). The length of the CDR3 is 15 residues. CDR3 nucleotides: TGTGCCAGCAGTTTAGGGGGGAGAAGCTCCTACGAGCAGTACTTC. Its translation is CASSLGGRSSYEQYF.

The DNA for the CDR3 is TGTGCCAGCACCACTTCGCGTTCGGGCCGCACAGATACGCAGTATTTT. Amino acids: CASTTSRSGRTDTQYF. This rearrangement joins TRBV28 to TRBJ2-3; no firm D call. The CDR3 is 16 residues long. Trimming took off 7 bases at V and 1 base at J, with 18 bases between the two ends. Germline CDR1 is MDHEN and CDR2 is SYDVKM. Full variable domain (remainder filled in from reference TRBV28 and TRBJ2-3): DVKVTQSSRYLVKRTGEKVFLECVQDMDHENMFWYRQDPGLGLRLIYFSYDVKMKEKGDIPEGYSVSREKKERFSLILESASTNQTSMYLCASTTSRSGRTDTQYFGPGTRLTVL.

This clonotype has more than one count but fewer than ten. The genes are TRBV2 and TRBJ2-2; D ambiguous. The CDR3 spans 11 residues. CDR1 and CDR2 from the germline V gene are SNHLY and FYNNEI. The V end was cut by 3 bases, the J end by 5 bases, with 1 base between. CDR3 in DNA: TGTGCCAGCAGTGAGACCGGGGAGCTGTTTTTT. Translation: CASSETGELFF.

This clonotype was detected a few times. The chain couples TRBV7-8 to TRBJ2-3; D gene ambiguous. V shed 0 bases and J shed 5 bases, with 6 bases lying between them. Per germline, CDR1 SGHVS and CDR2 FQNEAQ. The CDR3 spans 13 residues. Here the CDR3 DNA reads TGTGCCAGCAGCTTAGCGCTTGGAGATACGCAGTATTTT. This sequence encodes CASSLALGDTQYF.